The clone carrying this TCR beta chain occurred many times. CDR3 length equals 12 residues. The germline CDR1 and CDR2 sequences are KGHSH and LQKENI. Trimming took 5 bases from V and 9 from J, leaving 11 bases between them. The data belong to a study of neurological immune-mediated disorders. TCRdb re-derived calls from the 5' RACE reads in MiXCR, one entry per CDR3 protein. Among tens of thousands of distinct CDR3 sequences listed, 13% to 15% were seen once. Sequencing was performed on PBMCs. V and J are TRBV18 and TRBJ2-1; D is undetermined. The TCR was taken from a woman between 50 and 59 years old in good health. The CDR3 coding sequence is TGTGCCAGCTCAACCAGAGGTGGTGAGCAGTTCTTC. This translates into CASSTRGGEQFF.